This T cell receptor beta chain originates from a study of tissue T cells after allogeneic stem cell transplantation. Background on the study: Tissue samples with histologically apparent lymphocytes on H&E review were prioritized for sequencing.

Profiled with immunoSEQ multiplex PCR; TCRdb holds only in-frame clones, not every one. This sample has more than 9,500 clones, with 60% found just once. This clone has a single count. Its target is unknown. Study-wide results and caveats: This small cohort was clinically heterogeneous, and sampling depth was a limitation. Shared clones across patients were few; motif clustering revealed tissue-specific shared signatures. TCR repertoires tracked anatomic similarity, regardless of disease or transplant status.

Germline V gives CDR1 KGHSH, CDR2 LQKENI. V was pared by 3 bases and J by 6 bases, with 14 bases of the junction left unmatched. The CDR3 spans 16 residues. The sequence was obtained from a woman aged 18 to 55 with breast cancer. The specimen was tissue from the jejunum, collected at autopsy. This chain links TRBV18 with TRBJ2-7, with TRBD2 matching 7 bases. The CDR3 coding sequence is TGTGCCAGCTCACCCCTTGGATCGGGAGGAACTGGCGAGCAGTACTTC. Translation gives CASSPLGSGGTGEQYF.